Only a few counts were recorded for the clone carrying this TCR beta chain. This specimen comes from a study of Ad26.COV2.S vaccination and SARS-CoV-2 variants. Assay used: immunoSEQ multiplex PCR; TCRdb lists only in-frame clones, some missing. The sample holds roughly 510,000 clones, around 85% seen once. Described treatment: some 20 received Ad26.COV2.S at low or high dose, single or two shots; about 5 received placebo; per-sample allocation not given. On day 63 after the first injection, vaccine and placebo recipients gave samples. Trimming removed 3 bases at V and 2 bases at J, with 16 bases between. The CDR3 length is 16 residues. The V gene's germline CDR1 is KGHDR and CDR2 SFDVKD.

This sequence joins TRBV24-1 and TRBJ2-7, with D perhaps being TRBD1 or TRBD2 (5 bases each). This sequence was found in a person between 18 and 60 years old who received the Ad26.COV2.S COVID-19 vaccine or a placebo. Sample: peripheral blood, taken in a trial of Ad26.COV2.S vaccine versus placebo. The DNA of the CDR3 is TGTGCCACCAGTGATACCGGGACGGATGCCCCCTACGAGCAGTACTTC. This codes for CATSDTGTDAPYEQYF.